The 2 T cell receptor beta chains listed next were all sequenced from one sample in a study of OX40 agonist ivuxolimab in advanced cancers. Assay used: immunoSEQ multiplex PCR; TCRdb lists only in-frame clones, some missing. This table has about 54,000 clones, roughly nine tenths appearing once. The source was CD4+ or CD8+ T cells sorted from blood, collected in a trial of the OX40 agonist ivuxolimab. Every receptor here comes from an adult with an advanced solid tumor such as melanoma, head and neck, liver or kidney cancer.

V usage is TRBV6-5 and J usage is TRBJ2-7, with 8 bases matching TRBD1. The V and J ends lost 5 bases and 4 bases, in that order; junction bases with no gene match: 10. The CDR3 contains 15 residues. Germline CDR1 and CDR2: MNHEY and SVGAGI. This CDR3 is CASSVATGAGYEQYF. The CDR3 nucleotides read TGTGCCAGCAGTGTCGCGACAGGGGCTGGTTACGAGCAGTACTTC.

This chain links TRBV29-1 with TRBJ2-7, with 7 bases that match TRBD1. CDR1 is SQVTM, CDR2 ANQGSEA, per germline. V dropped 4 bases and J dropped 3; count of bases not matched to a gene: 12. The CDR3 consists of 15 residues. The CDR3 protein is CSVGGRQGISYEQYF. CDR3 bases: TGCAGCGTTGGGGGAAGACAGGGCATTAGCTACGAGCAGTACTTC.